This T cell receptor (beta chain) stems from a study of cytomegalovirus exposure and HLA in healthy donors. Findings of the study overall: Both high specificity and high sensitivity reportedly marked the classifier's diagnosis of cytomegalovirus status.

It was with 60 Vbeta and 13 Jbeta primers that the PCR ran. Clones were read by immunoSEQ multiplex PCR, and TCRdb kept only the in-frame ones, dropping some. The data contain about 180,000 clones, 70% to 85% of them singletons. A remark on this clone: Its target is unknown.

CDR3 size: 13 residues. Germline assignment: CDR1 MNHEY and CDR2 SMNVEV (reference sequence). V was cut by 6 bases and J by 2 bases, with 10 bases left in between. The clonotype comes from a man between 18 and 35 years old in good health and CMV-seronegative. The sample comprised PBMCs. The rearrangement links TRBV27 to TRBJ1-2; D possibly corresponds to TRBD1 (6 bases). The CDR3 loop is CASRLTGNYGYTF. The CDR3 bases are TGTGCCAGCAGACTAACAGGGAACTATGGCTACACCTTC.